These 2 T cell receptor beta chains originate from one sample sequenced in a study of T cells in Graves' hyperthyroidism and ophthalmopathy. Researchers amplified the TCR beta CDR3 regions from RNA transcripts. The primer set for the first-round RT-PCR of the TCR CDR3 was HTBI. TCRdb ran MiXCR on the multiplex PCR reads and lists one entry per CDR3 protein. Among under 400,000 distinct CDR3 sequences listed, 18% were seen once. The sample comprised blood. These receptors originate from a woman aged 40 to 50 with Graves' ophthalmopathy.

V usage is TRBV10-1 and J usage is TRBJ1-1, with 9 nucleotides matching TRBD1. The CDR3 consists of 14 residues. V lost 2 bases and J lost 2; bases outside the gene matches: 0. Germline V lookup: CDR1 WNHNN, CDR2 SYGVQD (reference sequence). CDR3: CASSETGGNTEAFF. Written as DNA, the CDR3 is TGCGCCAGCAGTGAGACAGGGGGCAACACTGAAGCTTTCTTT.

This clonotype was detected ten times or more. V and J are TRBV12-3 or TRBV12-4 and TRBJ2-2; 8 bases fit TRBD1. The CDR3 length is 17 residues. Germline trimming cut 2 bases from V and 1 base from J; bases unmatched to any gene: 6. The CDR3 region is CASSLWLGTGNTGELFF. Written as DNA, the CDR3 is TGTGCCAGCAGTTTATGGTTGGGGACAGGGAACACCGGGGAGCTGTTTTTT.